This T cell receptor (beta chain) is from a study of blood T cell repertoires in COVID-19. Study-level background: T cells, B-cell-depleted T cells, or PBMCs provided the cDNA or gDNA that served as material.

Clones were read by immunoSEQ multiplex PCR, and TCRdb kept only the in-frame ones, dropping some. The profile shows 110,000 to 150,000 clones, about 84% of them singletons. Trimming cost V 2 bases and J 0 bases; bases outside gene matches: 6. CDR1 is MNHEY and CDR2 is SVGEGT in the germline V gene. CDR3 size: 17 residues. The sequence came from a woman aged 50 to 65 with acute or convalescent COVID-19. The rearrangement uses TRBV6-2 or TRBV6-3 and TRBJ2-3, with 9 bases aligning to TRBD2. Source material: peripheral blood. As DNA, the CDR3 is TGTGCCAGCAGTTACACATGGGGGACTAGCAGCACAGATACGCAGTATTTT. This sequence encodes CASSYTWGTSSTDTQYF.